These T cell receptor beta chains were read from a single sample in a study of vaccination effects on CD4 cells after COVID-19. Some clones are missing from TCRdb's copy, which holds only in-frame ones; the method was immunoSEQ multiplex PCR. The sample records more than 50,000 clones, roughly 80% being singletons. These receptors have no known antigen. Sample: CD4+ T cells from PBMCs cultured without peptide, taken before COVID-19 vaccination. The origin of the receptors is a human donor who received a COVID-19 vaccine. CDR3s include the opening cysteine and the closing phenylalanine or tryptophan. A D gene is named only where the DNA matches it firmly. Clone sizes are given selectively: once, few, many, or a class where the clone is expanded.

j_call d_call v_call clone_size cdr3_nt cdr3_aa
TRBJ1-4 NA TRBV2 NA TGTGCCAGCAGTGGACAGTGGAATGAAAAACTGTTTTTT CASSGQWNEKLFF
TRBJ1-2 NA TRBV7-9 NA TGTGCCAGCAGCTTAGAGGCAGGGGACTATGGCTACACCTTC CASSLEAGDYGYTF
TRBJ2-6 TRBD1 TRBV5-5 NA TGTGCCAGCAGCATGACAGGGCTTTCAGGGGCCAACGTCCTGACTTTC CASSMTGLSGANVLTF
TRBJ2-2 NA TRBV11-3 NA TGTGCCAGCAGCCTCGGTGGGGGGAACACCGGGGAGCTGTTTTTT CASSLGGGNTGELFF
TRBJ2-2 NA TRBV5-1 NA TGCGCCAGCAGCTTGTCGGGGGCTGCCGGGGAGCTGTTTTTT CASSLSGAAGELFF
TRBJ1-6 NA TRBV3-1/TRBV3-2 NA TGTGCCAGCAGCCAACAAGGAAAAGGGTTGTTATTCAATTCACCCCTCCACTTT CASSQQGKGLLFNSPLHF
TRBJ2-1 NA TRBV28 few TGTGCCAGCACCCGGGACACCTACAATGAGCAGTTCTTC CASTRDTYNEQFF
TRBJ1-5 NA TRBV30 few TGTGCCTGGAGCTCTCAGGGAGATCAGCCCCAGCATTTT CAWSSQGDQPQHF
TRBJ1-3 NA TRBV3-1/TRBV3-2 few TGTGCCAGCAGGGGGACGGGAAACACCATATATTTT CASRGTGNTIYF
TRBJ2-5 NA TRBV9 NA TGTGCCAGCAGCGTAGACCAGGACCGCCAAGAGACCCAGTACTTC CASSVDQDRQETQYF
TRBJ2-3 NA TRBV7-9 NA TGTGCCAGCAGCGCCTCTCGGGGCACAGATACGCAGTATTTT CASSASRGTDTQYF
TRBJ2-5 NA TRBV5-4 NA TGTGCCAGCAGGGATAAATCGGGGGTCTTAGAGACCCAGTACTTC CASRDKSGVLETQYF
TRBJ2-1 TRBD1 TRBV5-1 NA TGCGCCAGCAGCTTGGCCTTACAGGGGGCGGGCAATGAGCAGTTCTTC CASSLALQGAGNEQFF
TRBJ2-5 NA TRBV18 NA TGTGCCAGCTCGGGTTTTTCAGGCCAAGAGACCCAGTACTTC CASSGFSGQETQYF
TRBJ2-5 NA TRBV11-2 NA TGTGCCAGCAGCTTCCAGTACCAAGAGACCCAGTACTTC CASSFQYQETQYF
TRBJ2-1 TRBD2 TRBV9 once TGTGCCAGCAGCGTAGCTCTCGGTCCCGGGACTAGCGGGGGGGAGCAGTTCTTC CASSVALGPGTSGGEQFF
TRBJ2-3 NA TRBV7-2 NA TGTGCCAGCAGCCTGAGAGGAGAAGATACGCAGTATTTT CASSLRGEDTQYF
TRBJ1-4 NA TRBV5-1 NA TGCGCCAGCAGCTCTACATCAACTAATGAAAAACTGTTTTTT CASSSTSTNEKLFF
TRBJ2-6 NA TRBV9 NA TGTGCCAGCAGCGTAGCTCCTGGGGCCAACGTCCTGACTTTC CASSVAPGANVLTF
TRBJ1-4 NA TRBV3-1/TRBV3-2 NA TGTGCCAGCAGCCAAGATCGGGGTGGGGGTTCGACTAATGAAAAACTGTTTTTT CASSQDRGGGSTNEKLFF
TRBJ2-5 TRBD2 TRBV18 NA TGTGCCAGCTCAGCTAGCGGTGAGACCCAGTACTTC CASSASGETQYF
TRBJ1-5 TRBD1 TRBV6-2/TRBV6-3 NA TGTGCCAGCAGCCGAACCGGGACAGCGAGCAATCAGCCCCAGCATTTT CASSRTGTASNQPQHF
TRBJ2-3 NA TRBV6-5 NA TGTGCCACTCAGATACCAGGGAGCACAGATACGCAGTATTTT CATQIPGSTDTQYF
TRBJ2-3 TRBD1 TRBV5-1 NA TGCGCCAGCAGCTTCTCAGGGGGCTCAGCCTACACAGATACGCAGTATTTT CASSFSGGSAYTDTQYF
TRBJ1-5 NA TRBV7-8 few TGTGCCAGCAGCTTACGGGGGCCCGAACAGCCCCAGCATTTT CASSLRGPEQPQHF
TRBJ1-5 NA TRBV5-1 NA TGCGCCAGCAGCCCCCTCGGCATGGGCAATCAGCCCCAGCATTTT CASSPLGMGNQPQHF
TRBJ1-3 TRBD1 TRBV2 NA TGTGCCAGCAGCAGACAGGGGGGCTTCGGAAACACCATATATTTT CASSRQGGFGNTIYF
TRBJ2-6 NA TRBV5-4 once TGTGCCAGCAGCTTGGGAGGTTCTGGGGCCAACGTCCTGACTTTC CASSLGGSGANVLTF
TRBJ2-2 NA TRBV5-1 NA TGCGCCAGCAGCCGAGAGGGAACCGGGGAGCTGTTTTTT CASSREGTGELFF
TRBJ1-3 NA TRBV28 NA TGTGCCACCCGGGGTGGAGGAAACACCATATATTTT CATRGGGNTIYF
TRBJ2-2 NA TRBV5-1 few TGCGCCAGCAGCTTGGGTCCAGGGGAATCCGGGGAGCTGTTTTTT CASSLGPGESGELFF
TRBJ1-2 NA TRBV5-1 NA TGCGCCAGCAGCCCTACACAGGGAACCGGGAAGGTATATGGCTACACCTTC CASSPTQGTGKVYGYTF
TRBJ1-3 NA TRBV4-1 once TGCGCCAGCAGCCAAGTATTATCCGGTGGAAACACCATATATTTT CASSQVLSGGNTIYF
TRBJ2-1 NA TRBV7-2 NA TGTGCCAGCAGCTTAGGGCGGGGGCCCTACAATGAGCAGTTCTTC CASSLGRGPYNEQFF
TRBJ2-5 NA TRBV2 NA TGTGCCAGCAGTGAAGTTCACAGCCAAGAGACCCAGTACTTC CASSEVHSQETQYF
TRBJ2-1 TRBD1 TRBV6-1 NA TGTGCCAGCAGAGAAGACAGGGGAAGTAACTACAATGAGCAGTTCTTC CASREDRGSNYNEQFF
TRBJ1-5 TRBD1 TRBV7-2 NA TGTGCCAGCAGCTTAGTGGGTACAGGGGGCATGGGGAGCAATCAGCCCCAGCATTTT CASSLVGTGGMGSNQPQHF
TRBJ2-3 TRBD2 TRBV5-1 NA TGCGCCAGCAGCCGGCGACTAGCGGGGGGGATCACAGATACGCAGTATTTT CASSRRLAGGITDTQYF
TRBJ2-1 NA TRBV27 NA TGTGCCAGCAGTATTTTTATTCTCGGTCTCCAGTTCTTC CASSIFILGLQFF
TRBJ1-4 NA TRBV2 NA TGTGCCAGCAGTGTCTACGAAAAACTGTTTTTT CASSVYEKLFF
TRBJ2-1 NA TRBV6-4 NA TGTGCCAGCAGTGACTCGGGGCTAGCCTACAATGAGCAGTTCTTC CASSDSGLAYNEQFF
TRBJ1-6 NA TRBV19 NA TGTGCCAGTAGTCGGCCGTTTAATTCACCCCTCCACTTT CASSRPFNSPLHF
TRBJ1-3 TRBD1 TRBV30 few TGTGCTGGGACAGTGTCTGGAAACACCATATATTTT CAGTVSGNTIYF
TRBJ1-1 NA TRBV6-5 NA TGTGCCAGCAGCCACCTAATGAACACTGAAGCTTTCTTT CASSHLMNTEAFF
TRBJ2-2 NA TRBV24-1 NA TGTGCCACCAGTGACCCCGGACAAAACACCGGGGAGCTGTTTTTT CATSDPGQNTGELFF
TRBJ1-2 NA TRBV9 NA TGTGCCAGCAGCCGTACGGCGACGAGTAACTATGGCTACACCTTC CASSRTATSNYGYTF
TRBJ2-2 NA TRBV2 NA TGTGCCAGCAGTTGGAAGACGAACACCGGGGAGCTGTTTTTT CASSWKTNTGELFF
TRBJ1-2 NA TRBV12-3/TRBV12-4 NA TGTGCCAGCAGTTTAGCCAGCAATGGCTACACCTTC CASSLASNGYTF
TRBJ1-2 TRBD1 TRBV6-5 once TGTGCCAGCAGTTCGATGGGACAGGGGGCGCGAGGCTACACCTTC CASSSMGQGARGYTF
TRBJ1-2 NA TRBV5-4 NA TGTGCCAGCAGCGACAGACAGGCTCATGGCTACACCTTC CASSDRQAHGYTF
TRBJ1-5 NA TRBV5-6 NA TGTGCCAGCAGCTTTGCTGGAGATAGCAATCAGCCCCAGCATTTT CASSFAGDSNQPQHF
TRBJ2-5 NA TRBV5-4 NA TGTGCCAGCAGTTTTCAGGGGGAGGAGGAGACCCAGTACTTC CASSFQGEEETQYF
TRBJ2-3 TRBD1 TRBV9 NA TGTGCCAGCAGCCTCCGGACAGGGGGCTCCACAGATACGCAGTATTTT CASSLRTGGSTDTQYF
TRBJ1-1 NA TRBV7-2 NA TGTGCCAGCAGCTTCTCGACAGCGTCAGGCACTGAAGCTTTCTTT CASSFSTASGTEAFF
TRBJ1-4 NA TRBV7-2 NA TGTGCCAGCAGCTTACAATGGGGGAATGAAAAACTGTTTTTT CASSLQWGNEKLFF
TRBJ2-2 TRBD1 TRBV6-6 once TGTGCCGTGCAGGGGGCGGGTACCGGGGAGCTGTTTTTT CAVQGAGTGELFF
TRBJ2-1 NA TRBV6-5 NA TGTGCCAGCAGTTCCCGGGACTCTAGCTCCTACAATGAGCAGTTCTTC CASSSRDSSSYNEQFF